This T cell receptor beta chain is from a study of blood T cell repertoires in COVID-19. Across 20 to 25 US areas, participants ranged in age from about 18 to 90 years. The length of the CDR3 is 13 residues. Between the trimmed V and J ends, which lost 4 bases and 5 bases, there was a span of 12 bases. Germline lookup yields CDR1 LGHDT and CDR2 YNNKEL (reference sequence). The assay was immunoSEQ multiplex PCR, and TCRdb's table has in-frame clones only and misses some. In the table there are about 380,000 clones, around 89% of which are singletons. Sequencing input: PBMCs or T cells enriched from blood (not recorded which). The chain is built from TRBV3-1 (or the pseudogene TRBV3-2) and TRBJ2-7; tentative D call: TRBD2 (5 bases). The receptor was isolated from a woman between 18 and 30 years old who had recovered from COVID-19. The CDR3 spells CASSPRTLNEQYF. The CDR3 coding sequence is TGTGCCAGCAGCCCCCGGACTCTGAACGAGCAGTACTTC.